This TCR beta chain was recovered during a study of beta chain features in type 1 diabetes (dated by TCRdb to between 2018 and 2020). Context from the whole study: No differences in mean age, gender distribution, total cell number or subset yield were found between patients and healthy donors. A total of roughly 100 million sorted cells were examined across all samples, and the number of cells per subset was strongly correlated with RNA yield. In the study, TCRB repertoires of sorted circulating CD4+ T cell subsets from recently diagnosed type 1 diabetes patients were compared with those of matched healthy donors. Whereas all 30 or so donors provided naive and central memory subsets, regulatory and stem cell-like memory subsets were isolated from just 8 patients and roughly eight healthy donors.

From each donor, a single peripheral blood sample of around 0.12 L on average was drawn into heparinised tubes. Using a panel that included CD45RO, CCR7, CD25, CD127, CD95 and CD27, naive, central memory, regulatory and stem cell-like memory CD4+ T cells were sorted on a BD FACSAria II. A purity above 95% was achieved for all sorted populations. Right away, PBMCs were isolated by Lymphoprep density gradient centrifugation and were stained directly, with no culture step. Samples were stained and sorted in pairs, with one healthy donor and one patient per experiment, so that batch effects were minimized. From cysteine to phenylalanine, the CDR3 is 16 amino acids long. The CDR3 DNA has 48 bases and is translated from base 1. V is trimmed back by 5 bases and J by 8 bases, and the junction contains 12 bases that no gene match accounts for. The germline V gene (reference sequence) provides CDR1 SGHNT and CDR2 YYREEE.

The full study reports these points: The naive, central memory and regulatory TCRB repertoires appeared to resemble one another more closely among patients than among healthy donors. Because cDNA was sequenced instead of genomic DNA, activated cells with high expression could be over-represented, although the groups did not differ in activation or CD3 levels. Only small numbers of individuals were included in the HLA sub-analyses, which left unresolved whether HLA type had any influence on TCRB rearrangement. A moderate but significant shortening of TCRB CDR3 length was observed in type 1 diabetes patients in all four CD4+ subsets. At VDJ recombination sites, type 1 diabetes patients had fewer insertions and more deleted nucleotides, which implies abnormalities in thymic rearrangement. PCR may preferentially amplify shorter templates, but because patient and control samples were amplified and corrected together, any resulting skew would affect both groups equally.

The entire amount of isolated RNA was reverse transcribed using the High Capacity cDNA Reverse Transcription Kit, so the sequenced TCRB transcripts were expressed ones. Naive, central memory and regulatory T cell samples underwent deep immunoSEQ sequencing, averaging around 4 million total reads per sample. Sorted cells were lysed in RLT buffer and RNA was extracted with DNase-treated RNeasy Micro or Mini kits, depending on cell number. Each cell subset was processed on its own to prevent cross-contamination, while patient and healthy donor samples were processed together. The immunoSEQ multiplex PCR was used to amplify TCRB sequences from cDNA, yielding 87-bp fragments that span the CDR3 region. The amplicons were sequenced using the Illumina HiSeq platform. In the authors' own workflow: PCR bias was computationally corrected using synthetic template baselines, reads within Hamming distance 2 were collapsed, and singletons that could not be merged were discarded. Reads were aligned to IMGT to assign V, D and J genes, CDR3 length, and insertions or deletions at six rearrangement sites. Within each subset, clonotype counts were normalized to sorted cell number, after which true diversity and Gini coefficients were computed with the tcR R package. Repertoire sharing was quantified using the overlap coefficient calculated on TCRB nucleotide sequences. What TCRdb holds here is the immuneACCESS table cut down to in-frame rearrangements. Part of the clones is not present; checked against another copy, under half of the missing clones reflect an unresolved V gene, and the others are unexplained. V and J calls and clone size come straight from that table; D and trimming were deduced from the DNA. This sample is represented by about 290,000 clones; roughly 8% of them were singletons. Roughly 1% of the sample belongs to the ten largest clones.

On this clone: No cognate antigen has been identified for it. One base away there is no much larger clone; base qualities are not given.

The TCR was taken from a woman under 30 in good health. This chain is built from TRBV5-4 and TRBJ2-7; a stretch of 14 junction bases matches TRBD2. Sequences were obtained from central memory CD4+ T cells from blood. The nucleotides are TGTGCCAGCAGTATACCCGGGACTAGCGGGAGAAATAAGCAGTACTTC. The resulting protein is CASSIPGTSGRNKQYF. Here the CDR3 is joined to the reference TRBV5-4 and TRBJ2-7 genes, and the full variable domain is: ETGVTQSPTHLIKTRGQQVTLRCSSQSGHNTVSWYQQALGQGPQFIFQYYREEENGRGNFPPRFSGLQFPNYSSELNVNALELDDSALYLCASSIPGTSGRNKQYFGPGTRLTVT.